A single sample is the source of the 2 T cell receptor beta chains below, sequenced in a study of T cell clones after liver transplantation. TCRdb's table, derived via immunoSEQ multiplex PCR, lists solely in-frame clones and lacks some. Of tens of thousands of clones in the sample, about four fifths were seen once. The sample consisted of CD4+ T cells from blood, taken 12 months after liver transplant. The receptors were sampled from a human patient who received a liver transplant. Some T cells may have originated in the graft donor.

This clone was detected a few times. This chain connects TRBV4-3 to TRBJ2-7, with TRBD1 matching 7 bases. Germline V lookup: CDR1 LGHNA, CDR2 YSLEER. The CDR3 runs to 17 residues. V was pared by 4 bases and J by 2 bases, with 14 bases of the junction left unmatched. The CDR3 DNA is TGCGCCAGCAGCCGAAGGGTAGAACAGGGGAGAACCTACGAGCAGTACTTC. Amino acids: CASSRRVEQGRTYEQYF.

This chain links TRBV19 with TRBJ2-7; D is ambiguous. Trimming left V 4 bases short and J 0 bases short, with 13 bases between. The CDR3 runs to 15 residues. Germline values: CDR1 LNHDA, CDR2 SQIVND (reference sequence). CDR3 region: CASSKAATSSYEQYF. The CDR3 coding sequence is TGTGCCAGTAGTAAGGCAGCGACGAGCTCCTACGAGCAGTACTTC. The full variable domain, with the rest looked up from reference TRBV19 and TRBJ2-7, is DGGITQSPKYLFRKEGQNVTLSCEQNLNHDAMYWYRQDPGQGLRLIYYSQIVNDFQKGDIAEGYSVSREKKESFPLTVTSAQKNPTAFYLCASSKAATSSYEQYFGPGTRLTVT.